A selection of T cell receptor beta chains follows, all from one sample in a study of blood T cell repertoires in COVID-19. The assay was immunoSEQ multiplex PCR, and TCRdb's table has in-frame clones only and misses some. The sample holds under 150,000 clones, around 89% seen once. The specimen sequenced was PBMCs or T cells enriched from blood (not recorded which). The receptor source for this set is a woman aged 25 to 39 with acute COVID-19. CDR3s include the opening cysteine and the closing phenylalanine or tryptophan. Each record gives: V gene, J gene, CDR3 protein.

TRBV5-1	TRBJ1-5	CASSSSTHRGRNQPQHF
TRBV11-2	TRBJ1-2	CASSFTSSEVYGYTF
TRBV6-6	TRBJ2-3	CASRPGGLIIDTQYF
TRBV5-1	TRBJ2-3	CASRDTGTSTDTQYF
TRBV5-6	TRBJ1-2	CASSQTDNYGYTF
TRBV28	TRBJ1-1	CASSFVSFRDNKVAFF
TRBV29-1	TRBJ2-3	CSVEAFWERSDTQYF
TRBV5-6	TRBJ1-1	CASSLAFAGAEAFF
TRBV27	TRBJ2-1	CASSGYERGVVTYNEQFF
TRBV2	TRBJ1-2	CASRPGQDYGYTF
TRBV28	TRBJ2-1	CASSFGRSYNEQFF
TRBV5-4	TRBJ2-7	CASSLDQIDEQYF
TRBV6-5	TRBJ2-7	CASKAGTETPYEQYF